This TCR beta chain was captured by sequencing in a study of beta chain features in type 1 diabetes (dated 2018 in TCRdb). For the wider study: No differences in mean age, gender distribution, total cell number or subset yield were found between patients and healthy donors. Across all samples, around 99 million sorted cells were examined, and cell number per subset correlated strongly with RNA yield. In the study, TCRB repertoires of sorted circulating CD4+ T cell subsets from recently diagnosed type 1 diabetes patients were compared with those of matched healthy donors. Regulatory and stem cell-like memory subsets were isolated from only 8 patients and roughly eight healthy donors, whereas naive and central memory subsets came from all 30 or so donors.

Each donor gave one peripheral blood draw, averaging approximately 120 mL, which was collected into heparinised tubes. A BD FACSAria II and a panel including CD45RO, CCR7, CD25, CD127, CD95 and CD27 were used to sort naive, central memory, regulatory and stem cell-like memory CD4+ T cells. A purity above 95% was achieved for all sorted populations. Right away, PBMCs were isolated by Lymphoprep density gradient centrifugation and were stained directly, with no culture step. To minimize batch effects, samples were stained and sorted in pairs, one healthy donor with one patient per experiment. Comment on this clone: Its antigen specificity is not known. Base-call qualities are not available, and no considerably larger clone is one nucleotide away.

The research as a whole found: Because cDNA was sequenced instead of genomic DNA, activated cells with high expression could be over-represented, although the groups did not differ in activation or CD3 levels. In all four CD4+ subsets, TCRB CDR3 length was moderately but significantly shorter in type 1 diabetes patients. Shorter templates might be favored by PCR, yet because patient and control samples were amplified and corrected together, any such skew would affect both groups equally. Naive, central memory and regulatory TCRB repertoires appeared to be more similar among patients than among healthy donors. At VDJ recombination sites, patients with type 1 diabetes made fewer insertions and deleted more nucleotides, a pattern implying thymic rearrangement abnormalities. Only small numbers of individuals were included in the HLA sub-analyses, which left unresolved whether HLA type had any influence on TCRB rearrangement.

All of the isolated RNA was reverse transcribed with the High Capacity cDNA Reverse Transcription Kit, so expressed TCRB transcripts were sequenced. Deep immunoSEQ sequencing was applied to naive, central memory and regulatory T cell samples, giving an average of roughly 3.5 million total reads per sample. After sorted cells were lysed in RLT buffer, RNA was extracted with DNase-treated RNeasy Micro or Mini kits, with the choice depending on cell number. Each cell subset was processed on its own to prevent cross-contamination, while patient and healthy donor samples were processed together. The immunoSEQ multiplex PCR was used to amplify TCRB sequences from cDNA, generating 87-bp fragments that spanned the CDR3 region. Amplicons were sequenced on the Illumina HiSeq platform. As for the authors' bioinformatics: PCR bias was corrected computationally using synthetic template baselines, and reads within Hamming distance 2 were collapsed, with unmergeable singletons discarded. By aligning reads against IMGT, V, D and J genes, CDR3 length, and insertions or deletions at six rearrangement sites were assigned. Within each subset, clonotype counts were normalized to sorted cell number, after which true diversity and Gini coefficients were computed with the tcR R package. The overlap coefficient, calculated on TCRB nucleotide sequences, was used to quantify repertoire sharing. TCRdb re-hosts the immuneACCESS table, in-frame sequences only. Its copies lack some clones; in the studies checked, an unresolved V gene accounts for under half of them, and the cause for the rest is not known. From that table come the V and J calls and clone size; the DNA was used to work out D and trimming. In this sample the table shows nearly 350,000 clones, less than 10% of which occur a single time. 0.44% of the sample rests with the top ten.

Sequencing was performed on central memory CD4+ T cells from blood. The clonotype comes from a woman aged 18 to 35 in good health.

The DNA reads as follows: TGTGCCAGCAGCCGCATAGCGGGGCTGTTCCAAGAGACCCAGTACTTC. The encoded protein is CASSRIAGLFQETQYF. The rearrangement joined TRBV11-3 to TRBJ2-5; 8 nucleotides in the junction match TRBD2. CDR1 and CDR2, per the germline V gene, are SGHNT and YENEEA. The CDR3, cysteine through phenylalanine, is 16 amino acids long. Only CDR3 DNA is held: 48 bases, read in frame from base 1. The junction shows trimming of 5 bases on V and 1 base on J, and the gene matches do not reach 9 bases of it.